This section outlines one T cell receptor (beta chain) sequence together with its context. These data are taken from a study of Ad26.COV2.S vaccination and SARS-CoV-2 variants. Overall study context: Intramuscularly, Ad26.COV2.S was given either once or twice, 56 days apart.

Treatment reported: approximately 18 received Ad26.COV2.S at low or high dose, single or two shots; about 5 received placebo; per-sample allocation not given. Samples analyzed were those drawn on day 63 after the first vaccine or placebo injection. Some clones are missing from TCRdb's copy, which holds only in-frame ones; the method was immunoSEQ multiplex PCR. The sample holds about 680,000 clones, roughly 90% seen once. The CDR3 sequence is 17 residues long. J was trimmed by 4 bases and V by 4 bases; bases with no gene match: 11. Germline V gives CDR1 SGHAT, CDR2 FQNNGV. This rearrangement joins TRBV11-2 to TRBJ2-1; 9 bases map to TRBD2. Material: peripheral blood, obtained in a trial of Ad26.COV2.S vaccine versus placebo. This sequence was found in a person aged 18-60 years who received the Ad26.COV2.S COVID-19 vaccine or a placebo. CDR3 sequence reads: CASSSLLAGGIYNEQFF. The DNA of the CDR3 is TGTGCCAGCAGCTCCCTTTTGGCGGGGGGGATTTACAATGAGCAGTTCTTC.